This T cell receptor (beta chain) was recorded in a study of T cell clones after liver transplantation. Overall study: Draws occurred before transplant, before withdrawal, and after complete or failed withdrawal.

Sequencing used immunoSEQ multiplex PCR; TCRdb keeps in-frame clones, though not all of them. The table shows some 9,000 clones, with about 79% occurring only once. Germline CDR1 reads MGHRA; CDR2 reads YSYEKL. The CDR3 runs to 17 residues. V trimming: 4 bases; J trimming: 1 base; junction bases outside the gene matches: 10. The sample here was CD8+ T cells from blood, taken before liver transplant. The genes are TRBV4-1 and TRBJ2-3; 8 nucleotides align to TRBD2. The source is a human donor who received a liver transplant. The CDR3 DNA sequence: TGCGCCAGCAGCCCCCCCGGGGGGGAGAGGGGCACAGATACGCAGTATTTT. This codes for CASSPPGGERGTDTQYF.